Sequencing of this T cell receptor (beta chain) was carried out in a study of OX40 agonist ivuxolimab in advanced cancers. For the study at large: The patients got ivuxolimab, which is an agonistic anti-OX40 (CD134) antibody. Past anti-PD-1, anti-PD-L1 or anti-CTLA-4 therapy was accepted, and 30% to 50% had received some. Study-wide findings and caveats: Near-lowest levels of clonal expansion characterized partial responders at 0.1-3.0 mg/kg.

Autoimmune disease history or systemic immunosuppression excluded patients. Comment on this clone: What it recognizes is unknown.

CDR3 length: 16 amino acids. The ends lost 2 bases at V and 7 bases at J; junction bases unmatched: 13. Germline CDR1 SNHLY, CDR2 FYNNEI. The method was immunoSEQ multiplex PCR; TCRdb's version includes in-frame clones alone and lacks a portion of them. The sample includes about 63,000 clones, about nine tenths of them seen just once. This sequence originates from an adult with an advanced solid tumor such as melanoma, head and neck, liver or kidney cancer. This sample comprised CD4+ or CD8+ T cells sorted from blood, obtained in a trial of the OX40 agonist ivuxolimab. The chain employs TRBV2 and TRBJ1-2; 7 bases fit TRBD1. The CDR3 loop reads CASSELGGTNMGGYTF. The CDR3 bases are TGTGCCAGCAGTGAATTAGGGGGCACAAATATGGGTGGCTACACCTTC.